This entry concerns a single TCR beta chain. Only a few counts were recorded for this clonotype. The clone's antigen remains unknown. Base qualities are not recorded, but no much larger clone differs from it by a single base. The sample belongs to a study of T-cell memory formation after mild COVID-19 (dated by TCRdb to the early 2020s). Study-level background: TCR sequence clusters from the two donors were found to be largely donor specific. Longitudinal TCRalpha and TCRbeta repertoire sequencing tracked T-cell clones expanding and contracting after mild COVID-19 in a couple of donors. The cohort was made up of two young adult volunteers, one female and one male, who were previously healthy.

Beyond this particular receptor, the publication reports: The detection of some responding clones in pre-infection memory suggests that pre-existing cross-reactive memory T cells joined the SARS-CoV-2 response. Contracting CD4+ clones were found mainly in CM and EM memory subsets, while CD8+ clones were enriched in EMRA. The study covered only a couple of mild cases, and larger cohorts including severe cases with pre-infection samples were considered necessary. Clones that contracted from day 15 to 85 showed balanced CD4/CD8 phenotypes, whereas a second wave of clones that expanded from day 15 to 37 leaned towards CD4+. SARS-CoV-2 specificity was not confirmed for the second-wave clones peaking on day 37.

For sequencing, an Illumina NovaSeq 6000 was employed. Using 5'RACE with constant-segment primers, TCRalpha and TCRbeta cDNA libraries were constructed, with sample barcodes and unique molecular identifiers added in the process. RNA was extracted from every sample with Trizol reagent. Amplification of the libraries took two PCR steps, and the second step added a second sample barcode plus Illumina TruSeq adapters. Libraries were sequenced on an Illumina NovaSeq with 2 x 150 bp paired-end reads. On the authors' methods: Demultiplexing of reads and collapsing into UMI-guided consensus sequences were performed with migec v1.2.7. Using mixcr v2.1.11, the UMI consensuses were aligned to TRA and TRB V and J templates and assembled into clonotypes. A clonotype was counted as expanded or contracted only when both edgeR and NoisET called the clonotype significant, with the noise models trained on biological replicates. edgeR calls used a false discovery rate-adjusted p below 0.01 and a log2 fold-change threshold of 1. As an exploratory analysis of dynamics, PCA with hierarchical clustering was applied to max-normalized trajectories of the 1000 most abundant clonotypes. Separately sequenced CD4+ and CD8+ repertoires were used to assign a CD4 or CD8 phenotype to each responding clone. Clones were called with MiXCR by TCRdb after fastp trimmed the public reads at Q25, and only in-frame beta chains were retained. Identical CDR3 proteins give one entry, which carries the most common genes and DNA. For this entry, the V and J calls and clone size follow TCRdb and not the study's own pipeline. The sample records 150,000 to 200,000 distinct CDR3 sequences, about a third of which are singletons. Around 13% of the sample goes to the ten largest clones.

Ficoll-Paque density gradient centrifugation was used to isolate PBMCs. Trimming at the junction amounts to 6 bases on V and 7 bases on J, and the germline ends lie 15 bases apart. CDR1 is given as SNHLY and CDR2 as FYNNEI, both from the germline V gene. Inclusive of the bounding cysteine and phenylalanine, the CDR3 is 13 residues long. The CDR3 DNA has 39 bases and is translated from base 1. The receptor chain draws on TRBV2 and TRBJ2-5; matching of 5 bases hints at TRBD2 as the D gene. The source is an adult woman who had mild COVID-19 (a few samples of this study predate the infection). The sample titles of this study are shuffled in the database, so cell type and time point are left out; the donor was told from shared clones. The specimen sequenced was PBMCs or a T cell subset sorted from them (not recorded which). Here is the DNA: TGTGCCAGCAGGACGGGTCCAGGAGGGACCCAGTACTTC. This encodes CASRTGPGGTQYF.